The 28 T cell receptor beta chains below come from one sample, sequenced in a study of Graves' ophthalmopathy and Graves' hyperthyroidism. Using RNA transcripts, the TCR beta CDR3 regions were amplified. In the first round, RT-PCR was carried out with HTBI primers, and a multiplex PCR formed the second round. TCRdb ran MiXCR on the multiplex PCR reads and lists one entry per CDR3 protein. In the table there are 400,000 to 500,000 distinct CDR3 sequences, under 25% of which are singletons. Sequences were obtained from peripheral blood. These receptors were collected from a woman between 18 and 29 years old with stable Graves' hyperthyroidism.

The sample holds many counts of this clonotype. This chain joins TRBV25-1 and TRBJ1-5; TRBD1 agrees at 9 bases. In germline, CDR1 is MGHDK, CDR2 SYGVNS. The CDR3 is made up of 16 amino acids. V dropped 1 base and J dropped 2; count of bases not matched to a gene: 3. CDR3 sequence: CASSESGQGGNQPQHF. CDR3 nucleotides: TGTGCCAGCAGTGAATCGGGACAGGGCGGCAATCAGCCCCAGCATTTT.

This clonotype occurred many times. This chain links TRBV12-3 or TRBV12-4 with TRBJ1-2, with TRBD1 as a possible D gene (6 bases). V was cut by 6 bases and J by 0 bases, with 14 bases left in between. The CDR3 is 15 amino acids. CDR3 sequence: CASRRLGGANYGYTF. The CDR3 nucleotides read TGTGCCAGCAGGCGGCTAGGGGGAGCTAACTATGGCTACACCTTC.

J is TRBJ2-7 and V is TRBV13, with 11 bases fitting TRBD2. The CDR3 loop spans 18 amino acids. CDR1 and CDR2 from the germline V gene are PRHDT and FYEKMQ (reference sequence). V gave up 6 bases and J gave up 6 bases; unmatched junction bases: 19. The CDR3 bases are TGTGCCAGCAGTTCCCGGCTAGCGGGAGGAGGATTTCTAGGCGAGCAGTACTTC. Protein product: CASSSRLAGGGFLGEQYF. Complete variable domain (other parts from reference TRBV13 and TRBJ2-7): AAGVIQSPRHLIKEKRETATLKCYPIPRHDTVYWYQQGPGQDPQFLISFYEKMQSDKGSIPDRFSAQQFSDYHSELNMSSLELGDSALYFCASSSRLAGGGFLGEQYFGPGTRLTVT.

This clonotype was detected a few times. The rearrangement links TRBV27 to TRBJ2-1; unclear D gene. In germline, CDR1 is MNHEY, CDR2 SMNVEV (reference sequence). The ends were cut back, 5 bases at V and 4 bases at J, with 3 bases in the middle. The CDR3 spans 11 residues. The CDR3 sequence is CASSGYNEQFF. Here the CDR3 DNA reads TGTGCCAGCAGTGGGTACAATGAGCAGTTCTTC.

In DNA, the CDR3 is TGTGCCAGCAGTTCCACCCGGATGGGCCCGAAGACCCAGTACTTC. Translation gives CASSSTRMGPKTQYF. This chain connects TRBV28 to TRBJ2-5; D not resolved. The germline V and J ends were trimmed by 4 bases and 6 bases, with 18 bases remaining between them. The CDR3 contains 15 residues. Germline V CDR1 and CDR2: MDHEN, SYDVKM.

This clonotype was detected many times. The chain couples TRBV29-1 to TRBJ1-1; the match to TRBD1 covers 9 bases. The CDR3 has 11 residues. Germline V gives CDR1 SQVTM, CDR2 ANQGSEA. After removal of 8 bases from V and 9 bases from J, the junction contained 7 bases not matched to a gene. DNA of the CDR3: TGCAGCTTCGGGACAGGGCCTCAAGCTTTCTTT. It encodes CSFGTGPQAFF.

This clonotype was seen more than once but under ten times. The rearrangement uses TRBV13 and TRBJ2-7; the D gene is possibly TRBD1 (5 bases). CDR1 is PRHDT and CDR2 is FYEKMQ in the germline V gene (reference sequence). Trimming left V 5 bases short and J 4 bases short, with 12 bases between. The CDR3 is made up of 13 amino acids. CDR3: CASSIGHLYEQYF. The CDR3 DNA sequence: TGTGCCAGCAGCATCGGACACCTATACGAGCAGTACTTC.

The chain is built from TRBV20-1 and TRBJ2-7; TRBD2 matches at 13 bases. J lost 7 bases, V lost 4 bases, and 10 bases had no gene match. The CDR3 covers 15 residues. Germline values: CDR1 DFQATT, CDR2 SNEGSKA (reference sequence). The chain's CDR3 is CSAIWTSGGDREQYF. Here the CDR3 DNA reads TGCAGTGCTATCTGGACTAGCGGGGGTGATAGGGAGCAGTACTTC.

This clonotype was seen at least ten times. This chain uses TRBV12-3 or TRBV12-4 with TRBJ1-1; TRBD1 matches at 9 bases. This CDR3 is built from 18 residues. With 5 bases clipped from V and 0 bases from J, the junction kept 13 bases outside the gene matches. The CDR3 here is CASSLQWDRAHMNTEAFF. The CDR3 nucleotides read TGTGCCAGCAGTCTCCAATGGGACAGGGCCCACATGAACACTGAAGCTTTCTTT.

This clonotype was counted at least ten times. This chain joins TRBV11-2 and TRBJ1-6, with D perhaps TRBD1 (6 bases). The CDR3 sequence is 15 residues long. Per germline, CDR1 SGHAT and CDR2 FQNNGV. V lost 7 bases and J lost 6, with 16 bases in between. The DNA of the CDR3 is TGTGCCAGCAAGTCGGGGGAAGGGGGTAATTCACCCCTCCACTTT. As protein: CASKSGEGGNSPLHF.

V usage is TRBV12-3 or TRBV12-4 and J usage is TRBJ2-7, with D perhaps matching TRBD1 or TRBD2 (6 bases each). The length of the CDR3 is 14 residues. The V gene lost 4 bases and the J gene lost 2 bases, with 12 bases spanning the gap. This CDR3 is CASSSNREAYEQYF. In nucleotides, the CDR3 is TGTGCCAGCAGTTCAAACAGGGAGGCCTACGAGCAGTACTTC.

This chain uses TRBV19 with TRBJ2-2; D is ambiguous. The CDR3 has 14 residues. The germline V gene encodes CDR1 LNHDA and CDR2 SQIVND (reference sequence). The V end was cut by 0 bases, the J end by 0 bases, with 2 bases between. Written as DNA, the CDR3 is TGTGCCAGTAGTATAGATACGAACACCGGGGAGCTGTTTTTT. It yields the protein CASSIDTNTGELFF.

This clonotype has more than one count but fewer than ten. The rearrangement joins TRBV10-2 to TRBJ1-1, with D perhaps matching TRBD1 (5 bases). There are 15 residues in the CDR3. CDR1 is WSHSY, CDR2 SAAADI, per germline. Trimming left V 11 bases short and J 0 bases short, with 19 bases between. The CDR3 nucleotides are TGCGCCGGTACCTCCCACAGGTTATTGAACACTGAAGCTTTCTTT. Translation gives CAGTSHRLLNTEAFF.

The table lists this clonotype with many counts. The rearrangement links TRBV14 to TRBJ2-5; either TRBD1 or TRBD2 may fit D (5 bases each). Germline loops: CDR1 SGHDN, CDR2 FVKESK. Trimming stripped 7 bases from V and 1 base from J, with 10 bases between. The CDR3 covers 13 residues. The chain's CDR3 is CASMGVLQETQYF. CDR3 sequence (DNA): TGTGCCAGCATGGGGGTCCTCCAAGAGACCCAGTACTTC. Together with reference TRBV14 and TRBJ2-5, the CDR3 gives the full variable domain: EAGVTQFPSHSVIEKGQTVTLRCDPISGHDNLYWYRRVMGKEIKFLLHFVKESKQDESGMPNNRFLAERTGGTYSTLKVQPAELEDSGVYFCASMGVLQETQYFGPGTRLLVL.

This clonotype was detected many times. This sequence joins TRBV27 and TRBJ1-3, with D possibly TRBD1 on 6 matching bases. The CDR3 is 13 amino acids. Germline CDR1 MNHEY, CDR2 SMNVEV (reference sequence). The V gene lost 5 bases and the J gene lost 4 bases, with 9 bases spanning the gap. In DNA form, the CDR3 reads TGTGCCAGCAGTCCGGGGACAGGAAACACCATATATTTT. Residues: CASSPGTGNTIYF.

The rearrangement joins TRBV7-9 to TRBJ1-1; TRBD1 matches at 7 bases. The CDR3 spans 15 residues. Germline V gene lookup returns CDR1 SEHNR and CDR2 FQNEAQ (reference sequence). V shed 2 bases and J 0 bases; nucleotides not matched to a gene: 3. The CDR3 region is CASSLYQGVNTEAFF. In DNA, the CDR3 is TGTGCCAGCAGCTTATATCAGGGGGTGAACACTGAAGCTTTCTTT.

There are many counts of this clonotype. The CDR3 is CASSQDHSNQPQHF. CDR3 bases: TGCGCCAGCAGCCAAGACCATAGCAATCAGCCCCAGCATTTT. The chain combines TRBV4-1 with TRBJ1-5, with D hard to call. Germline CDR1 MGHRA, CDR2 YSYEKL. This CDR3 is built from 14 residues. Trimming left V 0 bases short and J 0 bases short, with 3 bases between.

This clonotype appeared many times. Written as DNA, the CDR3 is TGTGCCAGCAGTTTCACTGACAGGGAACAAGAGACCCAGTACTTC. This gives the protein CASSFTDREQETQYF. The gene calls are TRBV6-2 or TRBV6-3 and TRBJ2-5; 7 nucleotides line up with TRBD1. This CDR3 contains 15 residues. Germline loops: CDR1 MNHEY, CDR2 SVGEGT. J was trimmed by 2 bases and V by 4 bases; bases with no gene match: 7.

This clonotype has ten or more counts. V usage is TRBV6-2 or TRBV6-3 and J usage is TRBJ2-3; 11 bases match TRBD2. The CDR3 runs 20 residues. The trim removed 0 bases at V and 3 bases at J, leaving 14 bases unmatched. The germline gives CDR1 MNHEY, CDR2 SVGEGT. Written as DNA, the CDR3 is TGTGCCAGCAGTTACTCTTCCACGTTAACTAGCGGGAGTTTTACAGATACGCAGTATTTT. It yields the protein CASSYSSTLTSGSFTDTQYF.

This clonotype was seen repeatedly, ten times or more. The CDR3 spells CAWSVQGGNQPQHF. CDR3 nucleotides: TGTGCCTGGAGTGTACAGGGGGGGAATCAGCCCCAGCATTTT. V and J are TRBV30 and TRBJ1-5; the match to TRBD1 covers 8 bases. After removal of 0 bases from V and 4 bases from J, the junction contained 2 bases not matched to a gene. The CDR3 is 14 residues long. Germline values: CDR1 GTSNPN, CDR2 SVGIG (reference sequence).

At least ten counts were recorded for this clonotype. The chain employs TRBV28 and TRBJ2-7; D uncertain. Trimming removed 3 bases at V and 3 bases at J, with 6 bases between. This CDR3 is built from 12 residues. Germline CDR1 is MDHEN and CDR2 is SYDVKM. The DNA for the CDR3 is TGTGCCAGCAGTTTGGGGTTCTACGAGCAGTACTTC. Its translation is CASSLGFYEQYF.

The table lists this clonotype with many counts. V gene TRBV2 combines with J gene TRBJ1-5; TRBD1 matches 7 bases. V dropped 6 bases and J dropped 1; count of bases not matched to a gene: 6. The CDR3 is 15 residues long. Germline CDR1 and CDR2: SNHLY and FYNNEI. The CDR3 nucleotides are TGTGCCAGCAGCCGAGACAGGGTAAGCAATCAGCCCCAGCATTTT. Its translation: CASSRDRVSNQPQHF.

This clonotype was picked up many times. V is TRBV6-5 and J is TRBJ1-1, with 8 bases lining up with TRBD1. V gave up 2 bases and J gave up 5 bases; unmatched junction bases: 7. CDR1 is MNHEY, CDR2 SVGAGI, per germline. This CDR3 contains 15 residues. CDR3 DNA: TGTGCCAGCAGTTACGAGACAGGGGCATGGACTGAAGCTTTCTTT. This gives the protein CASSYETGAWTEAFF.

The chain uses TRBV19 and TRBJ2-2; 10 bases are shared with TRBD1. This CDR3 is built from 14 residues. CDR1 is LNHDA and CDR2 is SQIVND in the germline V gene (reference sequence). Unmatched junction bases numbered 5, after V lost 6 bases and J lost 7 bases. CDR3 sequence (DNA): TGTGCCAGTAGGGACAGGGGGTTGATCGGGGAGCTGTTTTTT. It codes for CASRDRGLIGELFF.

Many counts were recorded for this clonotype. This chain links TRBV7-2 with TRBJ2-7; 8 bases align to TRBD2. The V segment lost 5 bases and the J segment 5 bases; nucleotides outside the gene matches: 17. Germline V CDR1 and CDR2: SGHTA, FQGNSA. The CDR3 contains 17 residues. CDR3 in DNA: TGTGCCAGCAGCGTAACGAGATGGGTAGCGGGATGGAACGAGCAGTACTTC. This sequence encodes CASSVTRWVAGWNEQYF. Filled out from reference TRBV7-2 and TRBJ2-7, the complete variable domain reads GAGVSQSPSNKVTEKGKDVELRCDPISGHTALYWYRQSLGQGLEFLIYFQGNSAPDKSGLPSDRFSAERTGGSVSTLTIQRTQQEDSAVYLCASSVTRWVAGWNEQYFGPGTRLTVT.

The chain uses TRBV27 and TRBJ2-7; D might be TRBD1 (6 bases). The CDR3 spans 12 residues. The germline V gene has CDR1 MNHEY and CDR2 SMNVEV (reference sequence). Trimming left V 9 bases short and J 4 bases short, with 13 bases between. The CDR3 sequence: CASKTGYYEQYF. For the CDR3, the DNA is TGTGCCAGTAAGACAGGCTATTACGAGCAGTACTTC.

This clonotype was detected many times. The V gene is TRBV12-3 or TRBV12-4, the J gene TRBJ1-2; no definite D call. Deletions cut 3 bases from V and 4 bases from J, with 9 bases between. This CDR3 region has 13 residues. The CDR3: CASSFLGFYGYTF. The CDR3 nucleotides read TGTGCCAGCAGTTTTTTAGGATTCTATGGCTACACCTTC.

The sample holds many counts of this clonotype. This chain joins TRBV6-5 and TRBJ2-5, with a tentative D call TRBD1 (5 bases). Trimming took 5 bases from V and 1 from J, leaving 14 bases between them. CDR1 is MNHEY, CDR2 SVGAGI, per germline. This CDR3 spans 15 amino acids. The CDR3 loop reads CASSRTTFSQETQYF. Written as DNA, the CDR3 is TGTGCCAGCAGTCGGACAACCTTCTCCCAAGAGACCCAGTACTTC.